A selection of T cell receptor beta chains follows, all from one sample in a study of blood T cell repertoires in COVID-19. Here immunoSEQ multiplex PCR was the method, and the copy in TCRdb shows in-frame clones only, minus some. The sample contains roughly 230,000 clones, 82% of which appear only once. Input material: peripheral blood. These receptor sequences come from an elderly woman with acute or convalescent COVID-19. Both conserved end residues are part of each CDR3. The D gene is left open where the match is weak.

.	TRBV5-1	TRBJ2-2	TGCGCCAGCAGCTTGTTCGGTACGAACACCGGGGAGCTGTTTTTT	CASSLFGTNTGELFF
.	TRBV19	TRBJ2-3	TGTGCCAGTAGTATAGGCCCGGGGTACACAGATACGCAGTATTTT	CASSIGPGYTDTQYF
.	TRBV6-2/TRBV6-3	TRBJ2-6	TGTGCCAGCAGTTACTACGGACACTCTGGGGCCAACGTCCTGACTTTC	CASSYYGHSGANVLTF
.	TRBV15	TRBJ2-1	TGTGCCACCAGCAGAGATAGACTAGCCGGGGGCCCCTACAATGAGCAGTTCTTC	CATSRDRLAGGPYNEQFF
TRBD1	TRBV25-1	TRBJ2-2	TGTGCCAGCAGTGCTAACACCGGGACAGGGAGTTCCACCGGGGAGCTGTTTTTT	CASSANTGTGSSTGELFF
.	TRBV7-8	TRBJ1-2	TGTGCCAGCAGCCCCTGGGCCTCTGACCTGGGTGGTGGCTACACCTTC	CASSPWASDLGGGYTF
.	TRBV7-6	TRBJ2-5	TGTGCCAGCAGCCCCCGGGACCCCCGGGGGGAGACCCAGTACTTC	CASSPRDPRGETQYF
.	TRBV5-6	TRBJ1-5	TGTGCCAGCAGCCGATACGCCTCACCCGGGACATCCTATCAGCCCCAGCATTTT	CASSRYASPGTSYQPQHF
.	TRBV5-1	TRBJ1-2	TGCGCCAGCAGCTTGGGACGGGATGGGGGCTACACCTTC	CASSLGRDGGYTF
TRBD1	TRBV3-1/TRBV3-2	TRBJ1-1	TGTGCCAGCAAGGGGGCTGCAGGGGGGCCGAACACTGAAGCTTTCTTT	CASKGAAGGPNTEAFF
.	TRBV6-2/TRBV6-3	TRBJ1-1	TGTGCCAGCAGTTCTATGGGGAGCACTGAAGCTTTCTTT	CASSSMGSTEAFF
TRBD1	TRBV19	TRBJ1-1	TGTGCCAGCGGGACAGGGTTCTTATTCGCTGAAGCTTTCTTT	CASGTGFLFAEAFF
.	TRBV3-1/TRBV3-2	TRBJ1-2	TGTGCCAGCAACACCCAACAGAAGAACTATGGCTACACCTTC	CASNTQQKNYGYTF
.	TRBV28	TRBJ2-7	TGTGCCAGCAGTTTCAACAGATACGAGCAGTACTTC	CASSFNRYEQYF